This TCR beta chain was found in a study of cytomegalovirus exposure and HLA in healthy donors. The study, taken as a whole, reports: CMV antigen specificity was confirmed in vitro for a few CMV-associated chains. Reports showed the classifier diagnosing cytomegalovirus status with high specificity and sensitivity.

About this clone: The antigen is undetermined.

Measured with immunoSEQ multiplex PCR; TCRdb has only the in-frame clones, and not every one. The sample has some 150,000 clones, approximately 86% seen once; the top ten hold 2% to 2.5%. This CDR3 region has 12 residues. V dropped 3 bases and J dropped 9; count of bases not matched to a gene: 3. Germline CDR1 SGDLS, CDR2 YYNGEE. The sequence derives from a human donor in good health. Sequencing was carried out using PBMCs. The V call is TRBV9, the J call TRBJ2-1; 7 nucleotides match TRBD1. The CDR3 DNA follows: TGTGCCAGCAGCGCTTACAGGGGTGAGCAGTTCTTC. This encodes CASSAYRGEQFF.